This is a list of T cell receptor beta chains from one sample in a study of cytomegalovirus exposure and HLA in healthy donors. Profiling relied on immunoSEQ multiplex PCR, and the TCRdb table lists in-frame clones only, not all of them. The table records 160,000 or so clones, around 80% of them present only once. The sample consisted of PBMCs. These receptors all stem from a man aged 35 to 55 in good health and CMV-seronegative. The CDR3 runs from the conserved cysteine through the conserved F or W. The order of the fields is D gene, clone size, V gene, J gene, CDR3 protein, CDR3 DNA. A D gene is named only where the DNA matches it firmly. Part of the rows lack a size; the others show once, few, many or a class for expanded clones.

NA	NA	TRBV5-4	TRBJ2-7	CASSSQGMRRYEQYF	TGTGCCAGCAGCTCGCAGGGAATGCGCCGGTACGAGCAGTACTTC
NA	NA	TRBV14	TRBJ1-4	CASSQVTAINEKLFF	TGTGCCAGCAGCCAGGTCACAGCTATCAATGAAAAACTGTTTTTT
TRBD2	NA	TRBV7-9	TRBJ2-2	CASSSGLAGGRTGELFF	TGTGCCAGCAGCTCCGGACTAGCGGGGGGTCGTACCGGGGAGCTGTTTTTT
TRBD2	NA	TRBV6-5	TRBJ2-1	CASSRGGLAGHEQFF	TGTGCCAGCAGCCGTGGGGGACTAGCGGGCCATGAGCAGTTCTTC
TRBD1	few	TRBV27	TRBJ1-1	CASSRTGGRGNTEAFF	TGTGCCAGCAGCCGGACAGGGGGCAGAGGGAACACTGAAGCTTTCTTT
NA	NA	TRBV6-1	TRBJ1-1	CASSVDSRNTEAFF	TGTGCCAGCAGTGTAGACAGCAGGAACACTGAAGCTTTCTTT
TRBD1	NA	TRBV30	TRBJ2-7	CAWSQRRDRKGHEQYF	TGTGCCTGGAGTCAGCGCCGGGACAGGAAAGGACACGAGCAGTACTTC
NA	NA	TRBV7-8	TRBJ1-1	CASSPGGGTEAFF	TGTGCCAGCAGCCCCGGGGGGGGCACTGAAGCTTTCTTT
NA	NA	TRBV6-1	TRBJ2-7	CASSEGDISYEQYF	TGTGCCAGCAGTGAAGGGGACATCTCCTACGAGCAGTACTTC
NA	NA	TRBV4-1	TRBJ2-6	CASSLGPGDPGANVLTF	TGCGCCAGCAGCCTGGGGCCAGGCGACCCTGGGGCCAACGTCCTGACTTTC
NA	once	TRBV7-9	TRBJ1-2	CASSSWASYGYTF	TGTGCCAGCAGCTCTTGGGCCTCGTATGGCTACACCTTC
NA	NA	TRBV5-6	TRBJ1-4	CASSWGGEKLFF	TGTGCCAGCAGCTGGGGGGGTGAAAAACTGTTTTTT
TRBD2	NA	TRBV5-4	TRBJ2-2	CASRQTSGGVVGTGELFF	TGTGCCAGCAGACAGACTAGCGGGGGGGTGGTAGGCACCGGGGAGCTGTTTTTT
NA	NA	TRBV29-1	TRBJ2-7	CSVSSNHYYEQYF	TGCAGCGTTAGTTCGAACCACTACTACGAGCAGTACTTC
TRBD1	NA	TRBV5-1	TRBJ1-4	CASSFQGENEKLFF	TGCGCCAGCAGCTTCCAGGGGGAAAATGAAAAACTGTTTTTT
TRBD1	NA	TRBV6-5	TRBJ1-2	CASRIDRGLSYGYTF	TGTGCCAGCAGAATAGACAGGGGACTATCCTATGGCTACACCTTC
NA	NA	TRBV4-1	TRBJ2-5	CASSQDEIGAQETQYF	TGCGCCAGCAGCCAAGATGAAATTGGGGCCCAAGAGACCCAGTACTTC
NA	NA	TRBV13	TRBJ1-4	CASSTSATNEKLFF	TGTGCCAGCAGCACCTCAGCAACTAATGAAAAACTGTTTTTT
NA	NA	TRBV30	TRBJ2-7	CAWSILSSYEQYF	TGTGCCTGGAGTATCCTATCATCCTACGAGCAGTACTTC
TRBD1	NA	TRBV7-9	TRBJ1-5	CASSRGTANQPQHF	TGTGCCAGCAGCCGCGGGACAGCCAATCAGCCCCAGCATTTT
TRBD1	NA	TRBV28	TRBJ2-7	CASSLSGQGALEQYF	TGTGCCAGCAGTTTATCGGGACAGGGGGCTCTCGAGCAGTACTTC
NA	NA	TRBV28	TRBJ1-6	CASTESNSPLHF	TGTGCCAGCACAGAATCCAATTCACCCCTCCACTTT